This T cell receptor (beta chain) came from a study of CD8+ T cells in alopecia areata. Across the whole study: Oral tofacitinib, 5 to 10 mg twice daily, was given in an open-label trial. The study, taken as a whole, reports: Tofacitinib significantly reduced both scalp clonality and expanded CD8+ clones among the top 100.

With respect to this clone: Its matching antigen is unknown.

With V trimmed by 2 bases and J by 6 bases, 5 bases remained unmatched. CDR3 size: 13 residues. CDR1 is SGDLS, CDR2 YYNGEE, per germline. Sample treatment: oral pan-JAK inhibitor, 5-10 mg twice daily. Once RNA had been extracted, it was reverse transcribed into cDNA to act as the sequencing template. Sequencing was performed with immunoSEQ multiplex PCR; in TCRdb, only in-frame clones are kept and a portion is missing. The profile shows over 90,000 clones, 80% to 90% of them singletons. This sample comprised CD8+ T cells sorted from blood, obtained between weeks 30 and 35, from a patient treated with tofacitinib. This sequence was found in a human donor with alopecia areata. The chain employs TRBV9 and TRBJ2-7, with 7 bases identical to TRBD1. As DNA, the CDR3 is TGTGCCAGCAGCGTTTGGGACAGTTCCGAGCAGTACTTC. This gives the protein CASSVWDSSEQYF.